This T cell receptor (beta chain) was sequenced for a study of PD-1 blockade in classical Hodgkin lymphoma. General study points: Relative to healthy donors, newly diagnosed patients reportedly had lower baseline TCR diversity, which was reported as lower still in relapsed/refractory patients. Newly diagnosed patients had diversity similar to the baseline diversity of complete responders.

Comments on this clone: Its antigen is not known.

Relapses following autologous stem cell transplantation were seen in all patients, with brentuximab vedotin exposure varying. Assay: immunoSEQ multiplex PCR; the TCRdb copy retains only in-frame clones and omits some. The sample has about 94,000 clones; 80% to 90% are singletons. V shed 7 bases and J 5 bases; nucleotides not matched to a gene: 8. Looked up from germline, CDR1 is MNHEY and CDR2 is SVGAGI. The CDR3 runs to 14 residues. Sample: peripheral blood mononuclear cells (PBMCs), taken before the second cycle of nivolumab. This sequence originates from a human donor with classical Hodgkin lymphoma. The chain couples TRBV6-5 to TRBJ1-2; TRBD1 matches at 9 bases. For the CDR3, the DNA is TGTGCCAGCACCCAATTCGGGACAGGGTATGGCTACACCTTC. Translated, it gives CASTQFGTGYGYTF.